Listed here are 32 T cell receptor beta chains from one sample, sequenced in a study of T cells in Graves' hyperthyroidism and ophthalmopathy (dated by TCRdb to about 2019). The library relied on multiplex PCR. For sequencing, an Illumina HiSeq 2000 was employed. The TCR beta CDR3 regions were amplified from the RNA transcripts. For the first round of RT-PCR on the TCR CDR3, the HTBI primer set was used together with the Qiagen OneStep RT-PCR kit. Starting from the raw public reads, TCRdb applied fastp trimming at Q25, assembled clones with MiXCR and retained in-frame beta chains. Every entry covers one CDR3 protein and lists the most common genes and DNA from its rows. The sample profile shows approximately 720,000 distinct CDR3 sequences; approximately 18% of them were found once. The ten largest clonotypes hold roughly a sixth of the sample. Sequencing used blood. Every receptor here comes from a woman in her forties or fifties with Graves' hyperthyroidism that later progressed to Graves' ophthalmopathy.

V gene TRBV7-8 combines with J gene TRBJ2-1, with TRBD1 matching over 10 bases. The CDR3 has 15 amino acids. V lost 5 bases to trimming and J lost 9 bases; unmatched junction nucleotides: 10. Germline V gene sequence: CDR1 SGHVS, CDR2 FQNEAQ. The CDR3 region has the DNA TGTGCCAGCAGCAACCGGGACAGGGGTGCTTTTGAGCAGTTCTTC. Its translation: CASSNRDRGAFEQFF.

In the case of this clonotype: At one end, the junction sequence differs from germline, possibly due to a read error. This rearrangement joins TRBV6-1 to TRBJ1-3; a weak D match, TRBD1 (5 bases). The CDR3 extends over 15 amino acids. The germline CDR1 and CDR2 sequences are MNHNS and SASEGT. Here the CDR3 reads CASSADTLSGNTIYF. For the CDR3, the DNA is TGTGCCAGCAGTGCGGACACTCTCTCTGGGAACACCATATATTTT.

This clonotype was counted ten times or more. The V gene is TRBV7-9, the J gene TRBJ2-5; D possibly corresponds to TRBD2 (5 bases). Per germline, CDR1 SEHNR and CDR2 FQNEAQ (reference sequence). Between the trimmed V and J ends, which lost 5 bases and 4 bases, there was a span of 23 bases. The CDR3 is 17 amino acids. The CDR3 is CASSVIRAHLAGETQYF. CDR3 DNA: TGTGCCAGCAGCGTAATCCGGGCTCACCTGGCGGGAGAGACCCAGTACTTC.

In its sample, this clonotype was seen a few times. This chain connects TRBV27 to TRBJ2-1; possibly TRBD2 for D (7 bases). The CDR3 runs to 14 residues. Germline CDR1 is MNHEY and CDR2 is SMNVEV (reference sequence). V shed 5 bases and J shed 9 bases, with 17 bases lying between them. This CDR3 is CASSDGGGAFEQFF. For the CDR3, the DNA is TGTGCCAGCAGTGACGGTGGGGGGGCCTTTGAGCAGTTCTTC.

The V and J genes are TRBV13 and TRBJ1-2; D gene unclear. The V end lost 7 bases, the J end lost 2 bases, and 14 bases lay between the germline ends. This CDR3 contains 14 residues. Germline CDR1 PRHDT, CDR2 FYEKMQ (reference sequence). The CDR3 is CASNPEVENYGYTF. The CDR3 coding sequence is TGTGCCAGCAATCCAGAGGTAGAGAACTATGGCTACACCTTC.

The chain joins TRBV20-1 to TRBJ1-2; perhaps TRBD1 as D (6 bases). CDR1 and CDR2 from the germline V gene are DFQATT and SNEGSKA (reference sequence). This CDR3 has 16 amino acids. Trimming took 5 bases from V and 4 from J, leaving 23 bases between them. The CDR3 sequence: CSASGRSGAWAYGYTF. CDR3 sequence (DNA): TGCAGTGCTTCGGGACGATCGGGGGCTTGGGCCTATGGCTACACCTTC.

This clonotype was counted many times. This rearrangement joins TRBV11-2 to TRBJ2-1; 9 nucleotides align to TRBD2. V lost 3 bases, J lost 0 bases, and 0 bases stayed unmatched. Germline V gives CDR1 SGHAT, CDR2 FQNNGV. The CDR3 extends over 15 amino acids. Written as DNA, the CDR3 is TGTGCCAGCAGCTTTAGCGGGGGCTCCTACAATGAGCAGTTCTTC. Translated, it gives CASSFSGGSYNEQFF.

This clonotype was seen more than once but under ten times. This chain connects TRBV5-1 to TRBJ2-5; 8 nucleotides line up with TRBD1. CDR1 and CDR2 (germline): SGHRS, YFSETQ. The J segment lost 5 bases and the V segment lost 0 bases, leaving 6 bases of the junction unmatched. The CDR3 is made up of 15 amino acids. The CDR3 is CASSLVDRARETQYF. CDR3 in DNA: TGCGCCAGCAGCTTGGTGGACAGGGCTAGGGAGACCCAGTACTTC.

V usage is TRBV12-3 or TRBV12-4 and J usage is TRBJ2-7; 8 positions agree with TRBD1. This CDR3 spans 15 amino acids. V gave up 5 bases and J gave up 0 bases; unmatched junction bases: 6. The CDR3 bases are TGTGCCAGCAGTCCAGGGGGCTCAAACTCCTACGAGCAGTACTTC. Translating it yields CASSPGGSNSYEQYF.

This clonotype was recorded at least ten times. V gene TRBV20-1 combines with J gene TRBJ2-1, with TRBD2 as a possible D gene (6 bases). CDR3 size: 13 residues. Trimming took 5 bases from V and 11 from J, leaving 19 bases between them. Germline loops: CDR1 DFQATT, CDR2 SNEGSKA (reference sequence). The CDR3 sequence: CSAAPGLFTQQFF. In nucleotides, the CDR3 is TGCAGTGCTGCTCCGGGACTTTTTACCCAGCAGTTCTTC.

This clonotype occurred a few times. The chain has TRBV7-3 and TRBJ2-2, with D perhaps being TRBD1 or TRBD2 (5 bases each). The CDR3 is 16 residues long. The germline gives CDR1 SGHTA, CDR2 FQGTGA. Between the trimmed V and J ends, which lost 6 bases and 2 bases, there was a span of 16 bases. In nucleotides, the CDR3 is TGTGCCAGCAGGCCCTCCGGGACGGAAAACACCGGGGAGCTGTTTTTT. This encodes CASRPSGTENTGELFF.

In its sample, this clonotype was seen many times. The chain joins TRBV27 to TRBJ1-2; D is ambiguous. From germline, CDR1 is MNHEY and CDR2 SMNVEV (reference sequence). V lost 4 bases to trimming and J lost 5 bases, with 17 bases between them. CDR3 length: 15 residues. The CDR3 bases are TGTGCCAGCAGTTCCTCTCCATGGGGAAATTATGGCTACACCTTC. It yields the protein CASSSSPWGNYGYTF.

This clonotype was found many times. The V gene is TRBV18, the J gene TRBJ1-1; 8 bases line up with TRBD1. There are 18 residues in the CDR3. The germline gives CDR1 KGHSH, CDR2 LQKENI. V trimming: 0 bases; J trimming: 0 bases; junction bases outside the gene matches: 9. The CDR3 is CASSPPGLRTGMNTEAFF. CDR3 nucleotides: TGTGCCAGCTCACCACCGGGTTTAAGGACAGGGATGAACACTGAAGCTTTCTTT.

The rearrangement uses TRBV7-9 and TRBJ2-5; no clear D gene. Germline values: CDR1 SEHNR, CDR2 FQNEAQ (reference sequence). The CDR3 covers 14 residues. The V end lost 3 bases, the J end lost 4 bases, and 12 bases lay between the germline ends. In DNA form, the CDR3 reads TGTGCCAGCAGCTTCCTCATGGGCCCAGAGACCCAGTACTTC. As protein: CASSFLMGPETQYF. Looking up the rest from reference TRBV7-9 and TRBJ2-5 gives the full variable domain: DTGVSQNPRHKITKRGQNVTFRCDPISEHNRLYWYRQTLGQGPEFLTYFQNEAQLEKSRLLSDRFSAERPKGSFSTLEIQRTEQGDSAMYLCASSFLMGPETQYFGPGTRLLVL.

This clonotype was detected many times. As DNA, the CDR3 is TGTGCCAGCAGCAAAGGAACTGAGAACTATGGCTACACCTTC. It specifies CASSKGTENYGYTF. The chain recombines TRBV3-1 with TRBJ1-2; D is undetermined. This CDR3 region has 14 residues. Trimming removed 5 bases from V and 2 bases from J, with 12 bases in between. Germline V gene lookup returns CDR1 LGHDT and CDR2 YNNKEL (reference sequence). The variable domain in full, completed from reference TRBV3-1 and TRBJ1-2, reads DTAVSQTPKYLVTQMGNDKSIKCEQNLGHDTMYWYKQDSKKFLKIMFSYNNKELIINETVPNRFSPKSPDKAHLNLHINSLELGDSAVYFCASSKGTENYGYTFGSGTRLTVV.

This clonotype was seen repeatedly, ten times or more. The chain employs TRBV12-3 or TRBV12-4 and TRBJ1-4; maybe TRBD1 (5 bases). CDR3 length equals 14 residues. With 3 bases removed from V and 8 bases from J, the gap between germline ends came to 13 bases. In DNA form, the CDR3 reads TGTGCCAGCAGTTTCGGCGGTGAGGGGGAAAAACTGTTTTTT. Translation: CASSFGGEGEKLFF.

This clonotype turned up a few times. The CDR3 bases are TGTGCCAGCAGTTCAGGCAGATATGAGACCCAGTACTTC. It yields the protein CASSSGRYETQYF. The chain has TRBV28 and TRBJ2-5, with D hard to call. Germline assignment: CDR1 MDHEN and CDR2 SYDVKM. This CDR3 has 13 residues. V dropped 4 bases and J dropped 5 bases, with 11 bases sitting between them.

This clonotype was recorded at least ten times. This chain joins TRBV7-9 and TRBJ1-1, with TRBD1 as a possible D gene (5 bases). V shed 3 bases and J shed 3 bases, with 14 bases lying between them. The CDR3 sequence is 15 residues long. The germline CDR1 and CDR2 sequences are SEHNR and FQNEAQ (reference sequence). CDR3 in DNA: TGTGCCAGCAGCTTGGGGGGGAGGCGGGACACTGAAGCTTTCTTT. Its translation is CASSLGGRRDTEAFF. The complete variable domain, with remaining parts taken from reference TRBV7-9 and TRBJ1-1, reads DTGVSQNPRHKITKRGQNVTFRCDPISEHNRLYWYRQTLGQGPEFLTYFQNEAQLEKSRLLSDRFSAERPKGSFSTLEIQRTEQGDSAMYLCASSLGGRRDTEAFFGQGTRLTVV.

The chain links TRBV6-2 or TRBV6-3 to TRBJ2-3, with D perhaps matching TRBD2 (6 bases). Germline CDR1 and CDR2: MNHEY and SVGEGT. V was shortened by 6 bases and J by 0 bases, with 19 bases between the two germline ends. This CDR3 has 17 amino acids. As DNA, the CDR3 is TGTGCCAGCAGCCCCGTGTTTAGGAGCGGGAGCACAGATACGCAGTATTTT. As protein: CASSPVFRSGSTDTQYF.

This clonotype was seen a handful of times. The chain employs TRBV19 and TRBJ1-2; weak D call: TRBD1 (5 bases). The length of the CDR3 is 13 residues. Germline CDR1 and CDR2: LNHDA and SQIVND (reference sequence). With 3 bases removed from V and 6 bases from J, the gap between germline ends came to 11 bases. CDR3 coding DNA: TGTGCCAGTAGTATCCGCAGGGTGAATGGCTACACCTTC. Translation gives CASSIRRVNGYTF.

V usage is TRBV6-5 and J usage is TRBJ2-7; 7 nucleotides line up with TRBD1. J lost 3 bases, V lost 0 bases, and 8 bases had no gene match. The CDR3 has 16 residues. CDR1 is MNHEY, CDR2 SVGAGI, per germline. This CDR3 reads CASSYSLDRTFYEQYV. The DNA for the CDR3 is TGTGCCAGCAGTTACTCGCTGGACAGGACTTTCTACGAGCAGTACGTC.

This clonotype was seen more than once but under ten times. J is TRBJ1-1 and V is TRBV19; 7 bases agree with TRBD1. The CDR3 runs 15 residues. CDR1 and CDR2 from the germline V gene are LNHDA and SQIVND (reference sequence). V was clipped by 4 bases and J by 1 base; unmatched bases: 6. The DNA of the CDR3 is TGTGCCAGTAGTACAAGGGGGCTTGGGAACACTGAAGCTTTCTTT. Translated, it gives CASSTRGLGNTEAFF.

The CDR3 DNA sequence: TGTGCCAGCAGCATCCCGACAGGGGGCTCTAACTATGGCTACACCTTC. It translates to CASSIPTGGSNYGYTF. This sequence joins TRBV7-2 and TRBJ1-2; 10 bases agree with TRBD1. V dropped 5 bases and J dropped 0; count of bases not matched to a gene: 6. The length of the CDR3 is 16 residues. CDR1 is SGHTA and CDR2 is FQGNSA in the germline V gene.

This clonotype appeared once. This chain uses TRBV28 with TRBJ2-7; D remains unclear. V lost 3 bases, J lost 2 bases, and 14 bases lay in between. The length of the CDR3 is 15 residues. The germline gives CDR1 MDHEN, CDR2 SYDVKM. The DNA for the CDR3 is TGTGCCAGCAGTTTTAGTTGGCGTTCCACCTACGAGCAGTACTTC. The encoded protein is CASSFSWRSTYEQYF.

This clonotype was picked up a small number of times. The V call is TRBV6-1, the J call TRBJ1-4, with D perhaps TRBD1 (6 bases). Trimming removed 8 bases from V and 3 bases from J, with 16 bases in between. Germline V gene sequence: CDR1 MNHNS, CDR2 SASEGT. The CDR3 loop spans 15 amino acids. DNA of the CDR3: TGTGCCAGCGCTGAGCAGGGGATGTCTAATGAAAAACTGTTTTTT. It yields the protein CASAEQGMSNEKLFF.

This clonotype came up once. This chain links TRBV11-2 with TRBJ1-6, with D possibly matching TRBD1 (5 bases). The CDR3 contains 15 residues. Looked up from germline, CDR1 is SGHAT and CDR2 is FQNNGV. V lost 1 base to trimming and J lost 7 bases, with 11 bases between them. The CDR3 region has the DNA TGTGCCAGCAGCTTAGTGCGGGGCATCAATTCACCCCTCCACTTT. Amino acid sequence: CASSLVRGINSPLHF.

This clonotype has at least ten counts. This chain connects TRBV20-1 to TRBJ2-3; 12 positions match TRBD2. CDR3 length equals 16 residues. Per germline, CDR1 DFQATT and CDR2 SNEGSKA (reference sequence). With 5 bases clipped from V and 5 bases from J, the junction kept 11 bases outside the gene matches. The CDR3 sequence is CSAPRTTSGGGDTQYF. The CDR3 region has the DNA TGCAGTGCTCCCCGAACGACTAGCGGGGGTGGAGATACGCAGTATTTT.

The chain recombines TRBV12-3 or TRBV12-4 with TRBJ2-5; no clear D. Trimming stripped 6 bases from V and 4 bases from J, with 12 bases between. CDR3 length: 13 amino acids. CDR3 nucleotides: TGTGCCAGCAGCCCAAATCAGATAGAGACCCAGTACTTC. Its protein is CASSPNQIETQYF.

The chain combines TRBV2 with TRBJ1-2; D remains unclear. Trimming shortened V by 4 bases and J by 0 bases, and 6 bases separated the two germline ends. The germline V gene encodes CDR1 SNHLY and CDR2 FYNNEI. The CDR3 consists of 13 residues. The DNA of the CDR3 is TGTGCCAGCAGTGGTGACACTAACTATGGCTACACCTTC. As protein: CASSGDTNYGYTF.

This clonotype occurred many times. V usage is TRBV12-5 and J usage is TRBJ1-2; D remains unclear. Trimming took off 4 bases at V and 0 bases at J, with 12 bases between the two ends. Germline V gene lookup returns CDR1 LGHNT and CDR2 FRNRAP. The CDR3 is 15 residues long. The CDR3 loop is CASGSALGPNYGYTF. In nucleotides, the CDR3 is TGTGCTAGTGGTTCCGCCCTTGGACCTAACTATGGCTACACCTTC.

This clonotype came up a few times. The rearrangement links TRBV5-1 to TRBJ2-1; D possibly uses TRBD1 or TRBD2 (5 bases each). Looked up from germline, CDR1 is SGHRS and CDR2 is YFSETQ. The CDR3 totals 15 residues. The V gene lost 0 bases and the J gene lost 2 bases, with 9 bases spanning the gap. CDR3: CASSLVGDAYNEQFF. The CDR3 DNA follows: TGCGCCAGCAGCTTGGTGGGGGACGCCTACAATGAGCAGTTCTTC.

This clonotype was detected a few times. This chain links TRBV4-1 with TRBJ1-1; no clear D gene. The V and J ends lost 5 bases and 6 bases respectively, with 13 bases between them. Germline V gives CDR1 MGHRA, CDR2 YSYEKL. The CDR3 contains 13 residues. In nucleotides, the CDR3 is TGCGCCAGCAGCAATCAGTTAGGCCCTGAAGCTTTCTTT. Translated: CASSNQLGPEAFF.